Only one count was recorded for the clone carrying this TCR beta chain. Assay used: immunoSEQ multiplex PCR; TCRdb lists only in-frame clones, some missing. The table lists roughly 1 million clones, 70% to 80% of them singletons. Trimming removed 4 bases from V and 7 bases from J, with 12 bases in between. CDR1 is SGDLS and CDR2 is YYNGEE in the germline V gene. The CDR3 covers 13 residues. From CD4+ cells came CD45RA+ naive and CD45RA-negative memory subsets. This entry belongs to a study of shared clonotypes between healthy human individuals. Study context: Per donor, CD8 memory used one plate, CD8 naive used two, CD4 memory used three and CD4 naive used three.

Sequenced sample: memory CD4+ T cells from PBMCs. Subset denoted: CD45RA-negative fraction. The chain carries TRBV9 and TRBJ1-3, with D possibly being TRBD1 (5 bases). This clonotype was obtained from a man between 18 and 29 years old in good health. Some clones in this sample may be carry-over from other donors' samples. The CDR3 sequence is CASSRGVGNTIYF. CDR3 DNA sequence: TGTGCCAGCAGCCGGGGCGTTGGGAACACCATATATTTT.